This TCR beta chain was sequenced during a study of T-cell reconstitution after alpha-beta-depleted transplantation in children. Ten or more counts support this clonotype. It was with unique molecular identifiers that the TCRbeta library was prepared. Via MiXCR, TCRdb re-called the PCR reads, giving one row per CDR3 protein. The repertoire has nearly 250,000 distinct CDR3 sequences, 7.5% to 9.5% of them found once; the top ten carry about 6.4%. CDR1 and CDR2 from the germline V gene are KGHSH and LQKENI. Between the trimmed V and J ends, which lost 1 base and 0 bases, there was a span of 8 bases. This CDR3 has 15 residues.

The receptor was derived from a male patient younger than 18 who had a stem cell transplant for acute lymphoblastic leukemia, so the T cells may come from the graft donor. J is TRBJ2-3 and V is TRBV18; D not resolved. The material sequenced was PBMCs, mostly from graft donor cells, taken 180 days after TCRalphabeta/CD19-depleted stem cell transplant. The CDR3 DNA follows: TGTGCCAGCTCACCACAGGGATCTAGCACAGATACGCAGTATTTT. The encoded protein is CASSPQGSSTDTQYF.